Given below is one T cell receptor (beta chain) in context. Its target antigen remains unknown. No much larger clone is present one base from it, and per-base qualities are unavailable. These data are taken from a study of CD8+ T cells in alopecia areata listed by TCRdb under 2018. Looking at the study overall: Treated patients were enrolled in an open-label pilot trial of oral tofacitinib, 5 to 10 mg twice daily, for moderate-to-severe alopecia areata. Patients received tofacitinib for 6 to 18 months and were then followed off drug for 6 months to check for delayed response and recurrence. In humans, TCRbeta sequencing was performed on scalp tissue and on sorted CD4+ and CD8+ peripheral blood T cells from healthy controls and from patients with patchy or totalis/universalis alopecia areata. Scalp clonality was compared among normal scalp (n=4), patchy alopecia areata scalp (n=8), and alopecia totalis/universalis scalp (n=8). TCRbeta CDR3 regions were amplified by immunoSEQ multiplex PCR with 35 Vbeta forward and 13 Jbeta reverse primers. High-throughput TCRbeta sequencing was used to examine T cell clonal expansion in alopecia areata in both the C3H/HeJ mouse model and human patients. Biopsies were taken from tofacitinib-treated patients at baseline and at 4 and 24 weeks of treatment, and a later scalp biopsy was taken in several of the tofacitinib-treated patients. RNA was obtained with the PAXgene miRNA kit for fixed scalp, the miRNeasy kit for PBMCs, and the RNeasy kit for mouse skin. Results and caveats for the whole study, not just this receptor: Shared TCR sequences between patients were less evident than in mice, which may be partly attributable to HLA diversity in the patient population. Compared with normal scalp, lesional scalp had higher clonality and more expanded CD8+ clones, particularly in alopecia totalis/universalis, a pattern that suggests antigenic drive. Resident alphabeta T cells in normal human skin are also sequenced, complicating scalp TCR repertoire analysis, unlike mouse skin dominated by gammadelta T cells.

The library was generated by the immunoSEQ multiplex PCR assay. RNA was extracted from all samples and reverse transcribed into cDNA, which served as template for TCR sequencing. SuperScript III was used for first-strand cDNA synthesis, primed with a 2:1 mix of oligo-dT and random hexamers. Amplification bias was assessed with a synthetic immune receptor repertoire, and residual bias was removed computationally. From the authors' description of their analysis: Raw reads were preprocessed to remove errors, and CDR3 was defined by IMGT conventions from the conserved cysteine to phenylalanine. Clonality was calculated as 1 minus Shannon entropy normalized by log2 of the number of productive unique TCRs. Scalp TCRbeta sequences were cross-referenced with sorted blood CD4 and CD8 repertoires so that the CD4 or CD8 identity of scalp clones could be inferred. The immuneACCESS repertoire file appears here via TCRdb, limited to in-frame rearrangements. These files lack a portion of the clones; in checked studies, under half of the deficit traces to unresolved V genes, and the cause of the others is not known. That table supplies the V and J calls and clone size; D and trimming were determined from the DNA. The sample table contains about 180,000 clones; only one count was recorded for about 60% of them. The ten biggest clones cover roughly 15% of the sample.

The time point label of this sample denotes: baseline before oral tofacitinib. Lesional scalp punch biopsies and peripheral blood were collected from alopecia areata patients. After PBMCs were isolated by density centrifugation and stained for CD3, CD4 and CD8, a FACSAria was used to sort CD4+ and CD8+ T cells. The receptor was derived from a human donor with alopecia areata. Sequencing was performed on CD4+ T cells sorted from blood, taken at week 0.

The DNA reads TGTGCCAGCAGAAGCGGATACGATGGCTACACCTTC. Its protein product is CASRSGYDGYTF. Rearrangement joined TRBV27 to TRBJ1-2, with the D gene not clear enough to name. The CDR3, from cysteine to phenylalanine, totals 12 residues. The entry retains the CDR3 DNA only, 36 bases that are in frame from base 1. CDR1 is given as MNHEY and CDR2 as SMNVEV, both from the germline V gene (reference sequence). V and J lose 6 bases and 6 bases, and a span of 11 bases separates them.